The TCR beta chain described here comes from a study of OX40 agonist ivuxolimab in advanced cancers. As for the study in general: Averaging roughly 60 years in age, with a range of about 23 to 90, the cohort was 82.7% male.

This clone was seen more than once but under ten times. Antigen: not known. Assay: immunoSEQ multiplex PCR; the TCRdb copy retains only in-frame clones and omits some. Among roughly 50,000 clones listed, approximately 87% were seen once. The V gene lost 3 bases and the J gene lost 2 bases, with 17 bases spanning the gap. The CDR3 contains 16 residues. From germline, CDR1 is KGHSH and CDR2 LQKENI. Study-wide points: Researchers did not determine the expanded peripheral T cells' antigen specificity.

The clonotype originates from an adult with an advanced solid tumor such as melanoma, head and neck, liver or kidney cancer. The V gene is TRBV18, the J gene TRBJ2-7; D is undetermined. This specimen consisted of CD4+ or CD8+ T cells sorted from blood, obtained in a trial of the OX40 agonist ivuxolimab. In DNA form, the CDR3 reads TGTGCCAGCTCACCCGATAGGGCAACCCTACCCTACGAGCAGTACTTC. It specifies CASSPDRATLPYEQYF.